The 28 T cell receptor beta chains reported below all come from one sample, sequenced in a study of T cells in Graves' hyperthyroidism and ophthalmopathy. Amplified TCR beta CDR3 regions derived from RNA transcripts. First-round RT-PCR with HTBI primers amplified the TCR CDR3 region. From the multiplex PCR reads, TCRdb called clonotypes with MiXCR, one entry per CDR3 protein. The data hold approximately 530,000 distinct CDR3 sequences, with approximately 15% observed a single time. The sample consisted of blood. All receptors come from a woman between 18 and 30 years old with Graves' hyperthyroidism.

V gene TRBV11-2 combines with J gene TRBJ2-3, with a tentative D call TRBD2 (6 bases). Looked up from germline, CDR1 is SGHAT and CDR2 is FQNNGV. Deletions cut 3 bases from V and 4 bases from J, with 17 bases between. The CDR3 totals 16 residues. The DNA of the CDR3 is TGTGCCAGCAGCTTCACGACTGCGGGAACGGCAGATACGCAGTATTTT. Residues: CASSFTTAGTADTQYF.

This clonotype has a count of ten or more. V gene TRBV12-3 or TRBV12-4 combines with J gene TRBJ2-7; 10 nucleotides agree with TRBD1. The length of the CDR3 is 14 residues. V shed 5 bases, J shed 3 bases, and the junction held 4 bases outside the gene matches. The DNA of the CDR3 is TGTGCCAGCAGTCGGGGACAGGGGAACTACGAGCAGTACTTC. This gives the protein CASSRGQGNYEQYF.

This clonotype was counted ten times or more. The V and J genes are TRBV2 and TRBJ2-7; D is undetermined. Germline CDR1 reads SNHLY; CDR2 reads FYNNEI. The CDR3 sequence is 10 residues long. Trimming shortened V by 6 bases and J by 5 bases, and 5 bases separated the two germline ends. The DNA of the CDR3 is TGTGCCAGCAGGGTCCACGAGCAGTACTTC. Translated: CASRVHEQYF. Together with reference TRBV2 and TRBJ2-7, the CDR3 gives the full variable domain: EPEVTQTPSHQVTQMGQEVILRCVPISNHLYFYWYRQILGQKVEFLVSFYNNEISEKSEIFDDQFSVERPDGSNFTLKIRSTKLEDSAMYFCASRVHEQYFGPGTRLTVT.

Note on this clonotype: This may be a read error: a much more frequent sequence differs by one nucleotide. The gene calls are TRBV18 and TRBJ1-2; D possibly corresponds to TRBD1 (6 bases). The CDR3 totals 13 residues. CDR1 and CDR2 from the germline V gene are KGHSH and LQKENI. The CDR3 reads CASSPQGIGGYAF. CDR3 DNA: TGTGCCAGCTCACCGCAGGGGATCGGAGGCTACGCCTTC.

This clonotype was observed many times. The rearrangement uses TRBV27 and TRBJ2-7; D gene ambiguous. Trimming took 3 bases from V and 3 from J, leaving 15 bases between them. Germline CDR1 reads MNHEY; CDR2 reads SMNVEV (reference sequence). The CDR3 loop spans 15 amino acids. CDR3 sequence reads: CASSLVNSPYYEQYF. CDR3 DNA sequence: TGTGCCAGCAGTTTGGTGAATTCCCCCTACTACGAGCAGTACTTC.

This chain joins TRBV20-1 and TRBJ2-1; 11 positions agree with TRBD2. The ends lost 6 bases at V and 6 bases at J; junction bases unmatched: 7. The CDR3 sequence is 14 residues long. CDR1 and CDR2 from the germline V gene are DFQATT and SNEGSKA (reference sequence). CDR3 DNA sequence: TGCAGTGCGGGCCCGGGACTAGCGGCCAATGAGCAGTTCTTC. As protein: CSAGPGLAANEQFF.

The chain joins TRBV28 to TRBJ2-5; either TRBD1 or TRBD2 may supply D (6 bases each). The germline V and J ends were trimmed by 6 bases and 4 bases, with 24 bases remaining between them. CDR1 and CDR2 (germline): MDHEN, SYDVKM. CDR3 length equals 17 residues. The CDR3 protein is CASRKRGTPEARETQYF. DNA for the CDR3: TGTGCCAGCAGAAAGAGGGGGACTCCAGAGGCCCGAGAGACCCAGTACTTC. The full variable domain, rest sourced from reference TRBV28 and TRBJ2-5, is DVKVTQSSRYLVKRTGEKVFLECVQDMDHENMFWYRQDPGLGLRLIYFSYDVKMKEKGDIPEGYSVSREKKERFSLILESASTNQTSMYLCASRKRGTPEARETQYFGPGTRLLVL.

This clonotype was counted between two and nine times. The chain recombines TRBV12-3 or TRBV12-4 with TRBJ2-7; 8 bases map to TRBD2. CDR3 size: 14 residues. V shed 6 bases, J shed 6 bases, and the junction held 10 bases outside the gene matches. CDR3 residues: CASRSSGRPLEQYF. CDR3 DNA: TGTGCCAGCAGAAGCAGCGGGAGACCTCTCGAGCAGTACTTC.

The table lists this clonotype with a few counts. The chain uses TRBV12-3 or TRBV12-4 and TRBJ1-5; D call uncertain. The CDR3 loop spans 15 amino acids. Trimming left V 6 bases short and J 4 bases short, with 16 bases between. CDR3 coding DNA: TGTGCCAGCAGCCAGCCCGGCCGGGTAAATCAGCCCCAGCATTTT. Amino acid sequence: CASSQPGRVNQPQHF.

This clonotype has ten or more counts. The V gene is TRBV25-1, the J gene TRBJ1-1, with 8 bases lining up with TRBD1. This CDR3 spans 12 amino acids. Per the germline V gene, CDR1 is MGHDK and CDR2 is SYGVNS. The V gene end was trimmed by 5 bases and the J gene end by 4 bases; junction bases not matched to a gene: 0. CDR3 nucleotide sequence: TGTGCCAGCAGTCAGGGGGCCACTGAAGCTTTCTTT. Protein: CASSQGATEAFF.

The chain combines TRBV29-1 with TRBJ1-2; a weak D match, TRBD1 (5 bases). Trimming pared 0 bases from V and 7 bases from J, leaving 9 bases between. Germline V gene data show CDR1 as SQVTM and CDR2 as ANQGSEA. CDR3 size: 12 residues. The CDR3 nucleotides read TGCAGCGTTGAAGAGCAGACAGCTGGCTACACCTTC. It encodes CSVEEQTAGYTF. The complete variable domain, with remaining parts taken from reference TRBV29-1 and TRBJ1-2, reads SAVISQKPSRDICQRGTSLTIQCQVDSQVTMMFWYRQQPGQSLTLIATANQGSEATYESGFVIDKFPISRPNLTFSTLTVSNMSPEDSSIYLCSVEEQTAGYTFGSGTRLTVV.

The chain has TRBV3-1 and TRBJ1-6; D unresolved. Deletions cut 3 bases from V and 7 bases from J, with 10 bases between. Germline CDR1 reads LGHDT; CDR2 reads YNNKEL (reference sequence). This CDR3 is built from 14 residues. The CDR3 DNA reads TGTGCCAGCAGCCACGGACCTATAAATTCACCCCTCCACTTT. The encoded protein is CASSHGPINSPLHF. Using reference TRBV3-1 and TRBJ1-6 for the parts outside the CDR3, the full variable domain is DTAVSQTPKYLVTQMGNDKSIKCEQNLGHDTMYWYKQDSKKFLKIMFSYNNKELIINETVPNRFSPKSPDKAHLNLHINSLELGDSAVYFCASSHGPINSPLHFGNGTRLTVT.

The sample holds a few counts of this clonotype. The chain combines TRBV29-1 with TRBJ2-1, with 10 nucleotides matching TRBD1. The CDR3 spans 14 residues. J lost 7 bases, V lost 4 bases, and 7 bases had no gene match. Germline lookup yields CDR1 SQVTM and CDR2 ANQGSEA. The CDR3: CSVARDRGRNEQFF. CDR3 sequence (DNA): TGCAGCGTTGCCCGGGACAGGGGTAGGAATGAGCAGTTCTTC.

This clonotype was counted only a few times. The rearrangement uses TRBV24-1 and TRBJ2-1; 9 nucleotides align to TRBD2. CDR1 is KGHDR, CDR2 SFDVKD, per germline. The CDR3 covers 15 residues. V dropped 3 bases and J dropped 7; count of bases not matched to a gene: 6. The CDR3 is CATSDISGRANEQFF. In DNA, the CDR3 is TGTGCCACCAGTGATATTAGCGGGAGAGCGAATGAGCAGTTCTTC.

This clonotype came up a few times. The chain combines TRBV6-2 or TRBV6-3 with TRBJ1-5; TRBD1 aligns across 9 bases. The junction had 5 bases not matched to a gene; V was cut back by 0 bases and J by 2 bases. The V gene's germline CDR1 is MNHEY and CDR2 SVGEGT. The CDR3 extends over 17 amino acids. The DNA for the CDR3 is TGTGCCAGCAGTTACTCGTGGACAGGGGATGGCAATCAGCCCCAGCATTTT. The encoded protein is CASSYSWTGDGNQPQHF.

This clonotype occurred many times. The rearrangement joins TRBV12-3 or TRBV12-4 to TRBJ2-7, with TRBD1 matching 10 bases. The V segment lost 3 bases and the J segment 0 bases; nucleotides outside the gene matches: 5. The CDR3 totals 16 residues. The CDR3 coding sequence is TGTGCCAGCAGTTTGGACAGGGGGAAGAGCTCCTACGAGCAGTACTTC. Its translation is CASSLDRGKSSYEQYF.

Ten or more counts support this clonotype. This chain connects TRBV12-3 or TRBV12-4 to TRBJ1-5; tentative D call: TRBD1 (5 bases). V dropped 1 base and J dropped 2 bases, with 9 bases sitting between them. The CDR3 is 15 residues long. The CDR3: CASSLEGNGNQPQHF. DNA of the CDR3: TGTGCCAGCAGTTTAGAGGGGAACGGCAATCAGCCCCAGCATTTT.

This clonotype occurred many times. This chain links TRBV3-1 with TRBJ2-1; no clear D gene. V gave up 1 base and J gave up 8 bases, with 6 bases separating them. CDR1 and CDR2 from the germline V gene are LGHDT and YNNKEL (reference sequence). The CDR3 loop spans 12 amino acids. The CDR3 spells CASSQGWDEQFF. Written as DNA, the CDR3 is TGTGCCAGCAGCCAAGGGTGGGATGAGCAGTTCTTC.

This clonotype has ten or more counts. The rearrangement joins TRBV28 to TRBJ2-7; D is unresolved. Germline V gene lookup returns CDR1 MDHEN and CDR2 SYDVKM. This CDR3 has 13 amino acids. The V end was cut by 6 bases, the J end by 3 bases, with 12 bases between. In nucleotides, the CDR3 is TGTGCCAGCAGAGCCCCACCGGGCTACGAGCAGTACTTC. Protein sequence: CASRAPPGYEQYF.

The chain is built from TRBV30 and TRBJ2-3, with 12 bases that match TRBD2. The CDR3 covers 17 residues. Trimming took 4 bases from V and 3 from J; bases not matched to a gene: 11. Germline V lookup: CDR1 GTSNPN, CDR2 SVGIG (reference sequence). Here the CDR3 DNA reads TGTGCCTGGAACCATGGGCTAGCGGGAGGGCCGACAGATACGCAGTATTTT. Encoded protein: CAWNHGLAGGPTDTQYF.

This chain connects TRBV30 to TRBJ1-3, with TRBD1 identical over 11 bases. CDR1 and CDR2 (germline): GTSNPN, SVGIG (reference sequence). The CDR3 contains 14 residues. CDR3 coding DNA: TGTCCAACACAGGACAGGGGGCATGGAAACACCATATATTTT. It codes for CPTQDRGHGNTIYF.

This clonotype was recorded many times. The chain couples TRBV7-8 to TRBJ2-5; TRBD2 is a possible D gene (5 bases). The ends were cut back, 4 bases at V and 5 bases at J, with 14 bases in the middle. The CDR3 covers 14 residues. Germline V gene lookup returns CDR1 SGHVS and CDR2 FQNEAQ. This chain's CDR3 is CASSSFRGLETQYF. The CDR3 coding sequence is TGTGCCAGCAGCTCCTTCCGAGGGCTGGAGACCCAGTACTTC.

The rearrangement joins TRBV5-1 to TRBJ2-2, with TRBD1 matching 8 bases. The germline gives CDR1 SGHRS, CDR2 YFSETQ. J gave up 3 bases and V 1 base, and 2 bases lay outside the gene matches. This CDR3 has 15 amino acids. CDR3 amino acids: CASSLPTGDTGELFF. CDR3 sequence (DNA): TGCGCCAGCAGCTTGCCGACAGGGGACACCGGGGAGCTGTTTTTT.

Many counts were recorded for this clonotype. The V gene is TRBV28, the J gene TRBJ1-5; weak D call: TRBD1 (5 bases). Germline assignment: CDR1 MDHEN and CDR2 SYDVKM. The V end was cut by 5 bases, the J end by 7 bases, with 15 bases between. CDR3 length: 14 residues. The CDR3 region is CASSPRSRAQPQHF. In DNA, the CDR3 is TGTGCCAGCAGTCCCCGGAGCAGGGCGCAGCCCCAGCATTTT.

The table lists this clonotype with a few counts. This may come from a read error, since a much larger clone is one base off. This chain links TRBV24-1 with TRBJ2-7; tentative D call: TRBD1 (5 bases). This CDR3 spans 13 amino acids. Per the germline V gene, CDR1 is KGHDR and CDR2 is SFDVKD. DNA of the CDR3: TGTGCCACCAGTGATTCGGACAACTACGAGCAGCACTTC. Residues: CATSDSDNYEQHF.

This clonotype has at least ten counts. This rearrangement joins TRBV12-3 or TRBV12-4 to TRBJ2-1; D is possibly TRBD1 or TRBD2 (5 bases each). The V end was cut by 2 bases, the J end by 8 bases, with 16 bases between. The CDR3 is made up of 15 amino acids. CDR3 residues: CASSLLGRRDDEQFF. Written as DNA, the CDR3 is TGTGCCAGCAGTTTATTGGGGCGCAGGGACGATGAGCAGTTCTTC.

This clonotype was found many times. The V gene is TRBV7-8, the J gene TRBJ1-1; D is undetermined. Germline CDR1 is SGHVS and CDR2 is FQNEAQ. The CDR3 covers 15 residues. V lost 2 bases, J lost 0 bases, and 10 bases lay in between. For the CDR3, the DNA is TGTGCCAGCAGCTTAATGTCAGGCATGAACACTGAAGCTTTCTTT. Translating it yields CASSLMSGMNTEAFF.

The rearrangement links TRBV27 to TRBJ2-4, with 10 positions matching TRBD1. V shed 2 bases, J shed 1 base, and the junction held 8 bases outside the gene matches. Germline CDR1 and CDR2: MNHEY and SMNVEV (reference sequence). There are 18 residues in the CDR3. The CDR3, as DNA: TGTGCCAGCAGTTTACTACCACCGGGACAGGGGGCCAAAAACATTCAGTACTTC. Its translation: CASSLLPPGQGAKNIQYF.